The 17 T cell receptor beta chains given below trace back to one sample, sequenced in a study of blood T cell repertoires in COVID-19. Sequencing was performed with immunoSEQ multiplex PCR; in TCRdb, only in-frame clones are kept and a portion is missing. Of about 150,000 clones listed, more than 80% are singletons. Specimen: peripheral blood. These receptors originate from a man between 65 and 80 years old with acute or convalescent COVID-19.

The chain has TRBV11-3 and TRBJ2-1; 7 bases map to TRBD2. Looked up from germline, CDR1 is SGHNT and CDR2 is YENEEA. With V trimmed by 9 bases and J by 9 bases, 14 bases remained unmatched. This CDR3 comprises 14 residues. CDR3 amino acids: CASKRVAGAGEQFF. The DNA of the CDR3 is TGTGCCAGTAAAAGGGTTGCGGGAGCGGGTGAGCAGTTCTTC.

The gene calls are TRBV7-3 and TRBJ2-7; TRBD2 matches 9 bases. J was trimmed by 7 bases and V by 1 base; bases with no gene match: 8. Germline V gene lookup returns CDR1 SGHTA and CDR2 FQGTGA. The CDR3 contains 15 residues. This CDR3 is CASSLILAGAREQYF. The CDR3 DNA sequence: TGTGCCAGCAGCTTAATATTAGCGGGAGCGAGGGAGCAGTACTTC.

This clone has a single count. The chain uses TRBV6-5 and TRBJ1-2; D may be TRBD1 (6 bases). CDR1 is MNHEY, CDR2 SVGAGI, per germline. V was pared by 4 bases and J by 4 bases, with 19 bases between. The CDR3 runs 16 residues. CDR3 DNA sequence: TGTGCCAGCAGTTCCACCTCGGACAGCCGACCCTATGGCTACACCTTC. This sequence encodes CASSSTSDSRPYGYTF.

The V gene is TRBV6-5, the J gene TRBJ1-1, with 9 nucleotides matching TRBD1. With 5 bases clipped from V and 11 bases from J, the junction kept 12 bases outside the gene matches. Germline CDR1 MNHEY, CDR2 SVGAGI. This CDR3 spans 14 amino acids. DNA for the CDR3: TGTGCCAGCAGTAGTCCGGGACAGGGAGGGTGGGCTTTCTTT. This sequence encodes CASSSPGQGGWAFF.

The V gene is TRBV5-1, the J gene TRBJ2-1; 8 nucleotides align to TRBD1. Germline V gene lookup returns CDR1 SGHRS and CDR2 YFSETQ. The CDR3 is 13 residues long. The V gene end was trimmed by 2 bases and the J gene end by 9 bases; junction bases not matched to a gene: 4. The CDR3 protein is CASSLGQGGEQFF. The CDR3 DNA follows: TGCGCCAGCAGCTTAGGACAGGGTGGTGAGCAGTTCTTC. Combining the CDR3 with reference TRBV5-1 and TRBJ2-1 gives the whole variable domain KAGVTQTPRYLIKTRGQQVTLSCSPISGHRSVSWYQQTPGQGLQFLFEYFSETQRNKGNFPGRFSGRQFSNSRSEMNVSTLELGDSALYLCASSLGQGGEQFFGPGTRLTVL.

The rearrangement joins TRBV18 to TRBJ1-6; 7 positions agree with TRBD1. CDR1 KGHSH and CDR2 LQKENI come from the germline V gene. Unmatched junction bases numbered 9, after V lost 10 bases and J lost 6 bases. The CDR3 has 14 residues. CDR3 DNA: TGTGCCACCGGAACAAGGGACAGTAATTCACCCCTCCACTTT. The encoded protein is CATGTRDSNSPLHF.

CDR3 nucleotides: TGCGCCAGCAGCTTGGCGTTGAGTCTGGGGGGTACGGACGAGCAGTACTTC. It encodes CASSLALSLGGTDEQYF. The chain joins TRBV5-1 to TRBJ2-7, with D possibly being TRBD2 (6 bases). Trimming cost V 0 bases and J 5 bases, with 21 bases left between them. The CDR3 totals 17 residues. Germline V gives CDR1 SGHRS, CDR2 YFSETQ.

This clone has just a few counts. The rearrangement uses TRBV24-1 and TRBJ2-5; a possible D gene is TRBD2 (5 bases). Trimming pared 3 bases from V and 0 bases from J, leaving 7 bases between. This CDR3 region has 14 residues. Germline values: CDR1 KGHDR, CDR2 SFDVKD. CDR3 sequence reads: CATSDPGNQETQYF. The CDR3 DNA follows: TGTGCCACCAGTGATCCCGGGAACCAAGAGACCCAGTACTTC.

The chain carries TRBV7-8 and TRBJ1-5; D is possibly TRBD1 (5 bases). This CDR3 is 14 amino acids long. In germline, CDR1 is SGHVS, CDR2 FQNEAQ. The V end was cut by 5 bases, the J end by 6 bases, with 14 bases between. For the CDR3, the DNA is TGTGCCAGCAGCGAGACCCAGGGAGGTCAGCCCCAGCATTTT. Protein: CASSETQGGQPQHF.

The gene calls are TRBV12-3 or TRBV12-4 and TRBJ1-2; D unclear. Trimming cost V 4 bases and J 4 bases, with 4 bases left between them. The CDR3 has 11 amino acids. In DNA form, the CDR3 reads TGTGCCAGCAGTTCCGGCTATGGCTACACCTTC. This gives the protein CASSSGYGYTF.

V usage is TRBV6-5 and J usage is TRBJ1-5; TRBD1 matches 7 bases. The CDR3 covers 14 residues. CDR1 is MNHEY and CDR2 is SVGAGI in the germline V gene. V dropped 11 bases and J dropped 3; count of bases not matched to a gene: 10. CDR3 region: CAAALGQDNQPQHF. In nucleotides, the CDR3 is TGTGCCGCCGCCCTTGGACAGGACAATCAGCCCCAGCATTTT.

The count of this clone is one. The chain links TRBV7-8 to TRBJ2-7; possible D gene TRBD2, 5 bases. The CDR3 contains 16 residues. Trimming cost V 0 bases and J 2 bases, with 14 bases left between them. The germline gives CDR1 SGHVS, CDR2 FQNEAQ. The DNA for the CDR3 is TGTGCCAGCAGCTTAGCTAGCGTCAGTACCCCCTACGAGCAGTACTTC. Protein product: CASSLASVSTPYEQYF.

V is TRBV6-5 and J is TRBJ2-3, with TRBD1 identical over 9 bases. In germline, CDR1 is MNHEY, CDR2 SVGAGI. The length of the CDR3 is 13 residues. V was pared by 8 bases and J by 4 bases, with 4 bases of the junction left unmatched. The CDR3 coding sequence is TGTGCCAGCGAAGGGACAGGGTCAGATACGCAGTATTTT. Its translation is CASEGTGSDTQYF.

This sequence joins TRBV7-2 and TRBJ1-1; TRBD1 is a possible D gene (5 bases). Germline V lookup: CDR1 SGHTA, CDR2 FQGNSA. V was trimmed by 1 base and J by 2 bases, leaving 8 bases between them. This CDR3 has 14 residues. This chain's CDR3 is CASSLGQPNTEAFF. The DNA of the CDR3 is TGTGCCAGCAGCTTAGGACAGCCCAACACTGAAGCTTTCTTT.

This clone was observed once. The chain recombines TRBV11-2 with TRBJ2-1; TRBD2 agrees at 7 bases. The germline gives CDR1 SGHAT, CDR2 FQNNGV. V shed 6 bases, J shed 5 bases, and the junction held 7 bases outside the gene matches. CDR3 length: 14 amino acids. CDR3 loop: CASRAGLDNNEQFF. CDR3 in DNA: TGTGCCAGCAGAGCAGGACTAGACAACAATGAGCAGTTCTTC.

The rearrangement uses TRBV28 and TRBJ2-7, with TRBD1 as a possible D gene (6 bases). Germline V gene lookup returns CDR1 MDHEN and CDR2 SYDVKM. The CDR3 is 13 residues long. V was shortened by 4 bases and J by 2 bases, with 9 bases between the two germline ends. DNA of the CDR3: TGTGCCAGCAGTTGGACAGTCCCCTACGAGCAGTACTTC. This sequence encodes CASSWTVPYEQYF. The full variable domain, in which reference TRBV28 and TRBJ2-7 provide the parts outside the CDR3, is DVKVTQSSRYLVKRTGEKVFLECVQDMDHENMFWYRQDPGLGLRLIYFSYDVKMKEKGDIPEGYSVSREKKERFSLILESASTNQTSMYLCASSWTVPYEQYFGPGTRLTVT.

This clone was picked up a small number of times. V is TRBV11-3 and J is TRBJ2-1; tentatively, D is TRBD2 (5 bases). Germline V lookup: CDR1 SGHNT, CDR2 YENEEA. This CDR3 is 12 amino acids long. Between the trimmed V and J ends, which lost 3 bases and 10 bases, there was a span of 10 bases. The CDR3 region has the DNA TGTGCCAGCAGCTTGGACTCTGGGGAGCAGTTCTTC. Its translation is CASSLDSGEQFF.